The clone carrying this TCR beta chain was observed a single time. The sample originates from a study of T cell responses to AZD1222 COVID-19 vaccine. TCRdb keeps only in-frame clones here, not all; method: immunoSEQ multiplex PCR. This table holds about 88,000 clones, around nine tenths found once. This CDR3 contains 15 residues. The junction had 9 bases not matched to a gene; V was cut back by 4 bases and J by 3 bases. Per germline, CDR1 SGHRS and CDR2 YFSETQ. The source of this sequence is an adult who received the AZD1222 COVID-19 vaccine. The V and J genes are TRBV5-1 and TRBJ1-1; TRBD1 matches 7 bases. The sequenced sample was peripheral blood, obtained 28 days after the second AZD1222 dose. The CDR3 DNA is TGCGCCAGCAGCCCCCGGACAGGTACTGACACTGAAGCTTTCTTT. Translating gives CASSPRTGTDTEAFF. The full variable domain, with the rest looked up from reference TRBV5-1 and TRBJ1-1, is KAGVTQTPRYLIKTRGQQVTLSCSPISGHRSVSWYQQTPGQGLQFLFEYFSETQRNKGNFPGRFSGRQFSNSRSEMNVSTLELGDSALYLCASSPRTGTDTEAFFGQGTRLTVV.